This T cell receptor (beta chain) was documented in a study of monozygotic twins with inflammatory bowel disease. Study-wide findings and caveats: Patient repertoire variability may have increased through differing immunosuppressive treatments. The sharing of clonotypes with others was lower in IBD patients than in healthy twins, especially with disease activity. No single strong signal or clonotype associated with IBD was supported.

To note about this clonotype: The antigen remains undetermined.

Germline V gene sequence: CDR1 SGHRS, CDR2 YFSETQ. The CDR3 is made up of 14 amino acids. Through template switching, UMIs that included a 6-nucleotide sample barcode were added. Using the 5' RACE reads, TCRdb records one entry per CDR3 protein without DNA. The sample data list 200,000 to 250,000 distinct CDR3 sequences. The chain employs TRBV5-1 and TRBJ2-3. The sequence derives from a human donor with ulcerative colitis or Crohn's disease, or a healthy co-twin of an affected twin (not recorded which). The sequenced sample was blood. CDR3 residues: CASSLFDSTDTQYF.